The clone carrying this T cell receptor beta chain occurred many times. Its antigen remains unknown. This record belongs to a study of T-cell reconstitution after alpha-beta-depleted transplantation in children. Study-level findings and limits: Surviving recipient T cells and thymic progenitors underlay high day-60 TCRbeta diversity in some patients. Alpha-beta T cells present about two months after transplant were reported to originate from several hundred expanded graft clones. T cells produced anew were the main source of T-cell counts and diversity one year after transplant.

CDR1 SGHNT and CDR2 YENEEA come from the germline V gene. V dropped 1 base and J dropped 2 bases, with 21 bases sitting between them. The CDR3 contains 18 residues. The TCRbeta library incorporated unique molecular identifiers. TCRdb re-called the PCR reads through MiXCR, storing one row per CDR3 protein. This table holds about 350,000 distinct CDR3 sequences, 15% to 20% found once. The chain employs TRBV11-3 and TRBJ2-7, with D perhaps matching TRBD2 (6 bases). The sequencing here drew on PBMCs, mostly from graft donor cells, taken 360 days after TCRalphabeta/CD19-depleted stem cell transplant. The receptor comes from a male patient between 2 and 9 years old who had a stem cell transplant for acute lymphoblastic leukemia, so the T cells may come from the graft donor. The chain's CDR3 is CASSLGRGFRDVAYEQYF. The CDR3 DNA sequence: TGTGCCAGCAGCTTAGGGAGGGGCTTCCGGGATGTCGCCTACGAGCAGTACTTC. Looking up the rest from reference TRBV11-3 and TRBJ2-7 gives the full variable domain: EAGVVQSPRYKIIEKKQPVAFWCNPISGHNTLYWYLQNLGQGPELLIRYENEEAVDDSQLPKDRFSAERLKGVDSTLKIQPAELGDSAVYLCASSLGRGFRDVAYEQYFGPGTRLTVT.